A selection of T cell receptor beta chains follows, all from one sample in a study of identifying expanded T cells in peripheral blood. Assay used: immunoSEQ multiplex PCR; TCRdb lists only in-frame clones, some missing. The table lists about 78,000 clones, 70% to 90% of them singletons. The sequenced material came from blood. The receptors were sampled from a person aged 18 to 70 in good health. The CDR3 runs from the conserved cysteine through the conserved F or W. A D gene is named only where the DNA matches it firmly. Expanded clones get a size class; other rows say once, few or many, or leave the size out.

v_gene: TRBV7-2
abundance: -
d_gene: TRBD1
len: 15
j_gene: TRBJ2-3
CDR3nt: TGTGCCAGCAGCTCTCAGGGGGTCAGCAGGGATACGCAGTATTTT
CDR3aa: CASSSQGVSRDTQYF

v_gene: TRBV21-1
abundance: -
d_gene: -
len: 21
j_gene: TRBJ2-1
CDR3nt: TGTGCCAGCACTCCTCCGGGACTAGCGGGAGGTTGGGTAGGGCCCTACAATGAGCAGTTCTTC
CDR3aa: CASTPPGLAGGWVGPYNEQFF

v_gene: TRBV28
abundance: -
d_gene: TRBD2
len: 16
j_gene: TRBJ2-1
CDR3nt: TGTGCCAGCAGCCGTCTAGCGGGAGGCTTCTACAATGAGCAGTTCTTC
CDR3aa: CASSRLAGGFYNEQFF

v_gene: TRBV11-2
abundance: -
d_gene: TRBD1
len: 14
j_gene: TRBJ1-5
CDR3nt: TGTGCCAGCAGCTTGGGGGACAGTCATCAGCCCCAGCATTTT
CDR3aa: CASSLGDSHQPQHF

v_gene: TRBV19
abundance: -
d_gene: TRBD1
len: 16
j_gene: TRBJ2-2
CDR3nt: TGTGCCAGTAGTACGGGACAGGGTATACACACCGGGGAGCTGTTTTTT
CDR3aa: CASSTGQGIHTGELFF

v_gene: TRBV5-1
abundance: -
d_gene: TRBD2
len: 16
j_gene: TRBJ2-1
CDR3nt: TGCGCCAGCACCTCAATCCGGGAGGGCACCTACAATGAGCAGTTCTTC
CDR3aa: CASTSIREGTYNEQFF

v_gene: TRBV6-5
abundance: -
d_gene: -
len: 13
j_gene: TRBJ2-3
CDR3nt: TGTGCCAGCACCGGACAGAGCACAGATACGCAGTATTTT
CDR3aa: CASTGQSTDTQYF

v_gene: TRBV9
abundance: -
d_gene: -
len: 15
j_gene: TRBJ1-1
CDR3nt: TGTGCCAGCAGCGGTGAGCAGGGCGAGAACACTGAAGCTTTCTTT
CDR3aa: CASSGEQGENTEAFF

v_gene: TRBV19
abundance: once
d_gene: -
len: 13
j_gene: TRBJ1-3
CDR3nt: TGTGCCAGTAGGGTCGCAGGTGGAAACACCATATATTTT
CDR3aa: CASRVAGGNTIYF

v_gene: TRBV7-2
abundance: -
d_gene: TRBD2
len: 15
j_gene: TRBJ2-1
CDR3nt: TGTGCCAGCAGCTTTAGCGGGACTGCCGACAATGAGCAGTTCTTC
CDR3aa: CASSFSGTADNEQFF

v_gene: TRBV15
abundance: -
d_gene: -
len: 15
j_gene: TRBJ2-3
CDR3nt: TGTGCCACCAGCAGAGCCGGGAGCCCCACAGATACGCAGTATTTT
CDR3aa: CATSRAGSPTDTQYF

v_gene: TRBV5-1
abundance: -
d_gene: -
len: 11
j_gene: TRBJ2-5
CDR3nt: TGCGCCAGCAGCTTGACAGAGACCCAGTACTTC
CDR3aa: CASSLTETQYF

v_gene: TRBV7-2
abundance: -
d_gene: -
len: 17
j_gene: TRBJ1-3
CDR3nt: TGTGCCAGCAGCCGGAGATTCCAGCCAGGGACAGGAAACACCATATATTTT
CDR3aa: CASSRRFQPGTGNTIYF

v_gene: TRBV30
abundance: once
d_gene: -
len: 14
j_gene: TRBJ2-1
CDR3nt: TGTGCCTGGGGGGGGAGACTCCGGGGAAATGAGCAGTTCTTC
CDR3aa: CAWGGRLRGNEQFF

v_gene: TRBV28
abundance: -
d_gene: -
len: 14
j_gene: TRBJ1-1
CDR3nt: TGTGCCAGCAGCACCACTGGGCCCCTCCCGGAGGCTTTCTTT
CDR3aa: CASSTTGPLPEAFF

v_gene: TRBV7-9
abundance: once
d_gene: -
len: 14
j_gene: TRBJ2-3
CDR3nt: TGTGCCAGCAGCTTAGGAAGCTTCACAGATACGCAGTATTTT
CDR3aa: CASSLGSFTDTQYF

v_gene: TRBV4-3
abundance: -
d_gene: TRBD2
len: 16
j_gene: TRBJ2-7
CDR3nt: TGCGCCAGCAGCCAAGGGCGACTAGCAAGTACCTACGAGCAGTACTTC
CDR3aa: CASSQGRLASTYEQYF

v_gene: TRBV19
abundance: -
d_gene: -
len: 14
j_gene: TRBJ2-1
CDR3nt: TGTGCCAGTAGTATGAGGGGGAGTGGATATGAGCAGTTCTTC
CDR3aa: CASSMRGSGYEQFF

v_gene: TRBV2
abundance: -
d_gene: -
len: 12
j_gene: TRBJ2-1
CDR3nt: TGTGCCAGCAGTGTAGGGCCCCGAGAGCAGTTCTTC
CDR3aa: CASSVGPREQFF

v_gene: TRBV18
abundance: -
d_gene: TRBD2
len: 15
j_gene: TRBJ2-3
CDR3nt: TGTGCCAGCTCACCCGGGACTAGCGGATCTGATACGCAGTATTTT
CDR3aa: CASSPGTSGSDTQYF

v_gene: TRBV6-5
abundance: once
d_gene: -
len: 14
j_gene: TRBJ2-5
CDR3nt: TGTGCCAGCAGTTACTCGGGGGAGCAAGAGACCCAGTACTTC
CDR3aa: CASSYSGEQETQYF

v_gene: TRBV7-2
abundance: once
d_gene: -
len: 14
j_gene: TRBJ1-4
CDR3nt: TGTGCCAGCAGCTATTTAGGTACTAATGAAAAACTGTTTTTT
CDR3aa: CASSYLGTNEKLFF

v_gene: TRBV28
abundance: -
d_gene: -
len: 14
j_gene: TRBJ2-1
CDR3nt: TGTGCCAGCAGTTTACCCGACTTTTACAATGAGCAGTTCTTC
CDR3aa: CASSLPDFYNEQFF

v_gene: TRBV5-1
abundance: many
d_gene: -
len: 14
j_gene: TRBJ1-5
CDR3nt: TGCGCCAGCAGCTTGGCGGGGAGCAATCAGCCCCAGCATTTT
CDR3aa: CASSLAGSNQPQHF

v_gene: TRBV5-1
abundance: -
d_gene: -
len: 17
j_gene: TRBJ2-6
CDR3nt: TGCGCCAGCAGCTTGGCCCAACTAAACTCTGGGGCCAACGTCCTGACTTTC
CDR3aa: CASSLAQLNSGANVLTF

v_gene: TRBV5-1
abundance: -
d_gene: -
len: 14
j_gene: TRBJ2-3
CDR3nt: TGCGCCAGCAGCTTGGTACGGGCCCCAGATACGCAGTATTTT
CDR3aa: CASSLVRAPDTQYF

v_gene: TRBV19
abundance: -
d_gene: TRBD1
len: 14
j_gene: TRBJ2-7
CDR3nt: TGTGCCAGTAGCCGGGACAGGGCCACCTACGAGCAGTACTTC
CDR3aa: CASSRDRATYEQYF

v_gene: TRBV11-2
abundance: once
d_gene: -
len: 14
j_gene: TRBJ1-1
CDR3nt: TGTGCCAGCAGCCTAACCCATAGGAACACTGAAGCTTTCTTT
CDR3aa: CASSLTHRNTEAFF

v_gene: TRBV6-5
abundance: -
d_gene: -
len: 15
j_gene: TRBJ2-5
CDR3nt: TGTGCCAGCAGCCCTCCCCTTGGAGGTGAGGAGACCCAGTACTTC
CDR3aa: CASSPPLGGEETQYF

v_gene: TRBV11-2
abundance: few
d_gene: TRBD1
len: 12
j_gene: TRBJ2-7
CDR3nt: TGTGCCAGTGCAGGGGGATCCTACGAGCAGTACTTC
CDR3aa: CASAGGSYEQYF

v_gene: TRBV28
abundance: -
d_gene: -
len: 13
j_gene: TRBJ2-2
CDR3nt: TGTGCCAGCAGTCGCGACAGATCAGGGGAGCTGTTTTTT
CDR3aa: CASSRDRSGELFF

v_gene: TRBV7-2
abundance: -
d_gene: -
len: 13
j_gene: TRBJ1-5
CDR3nt: TGTGCCCTAGGGGTTACGGGCAATCAGCCCCAGCATTTT
CDR3aa: CALGVTGNQPQHF

v_gene: TRBV2
abundance: -
d_gene: TRBD2
len: 15
j_gene: TRBJ2-5
CDR3nt: TGTGCCAGCAGAAGGACTAGCGGGACGCAAGAGACCCAGTACTTC
CDR3aa: CASRRTSGTQETQYF

v_gene: TRBV29-1
abundance: -
d_gene: -
len: 13
j_gene: TRBJ1-1
CDR3nt: TGCAGCGTTGAGGGGGCGGGGAACACTGAAGCTTTCTTT
CDR3aa: CSVEGAGNTEAFF

v_gene: TRBV18
abundance: -
d_gene: -
len: 13
j_gene: TRBJ1-2
CDR3nt: TGTGCCAGCTCCGTGGACGGGTCCTATGGCTACACCTTC
CDR3aa: CASSVDGSYGYTF

v_gene: TRBV4-2
abundance: -
d_gene: -
len: 16
j_gene: TRBJ1-6
CDR3nt: TGTGCCAGCAGCCAAGAAGGGAGGGGATATAATTCACCCCTCCACTTT
CDR3aa: CASSQEGRGYNSPLHF

v_gene: TRBV28
abundance: -
d_gene: -
len: 15
j_gene: TRBJ2-3
CDR3nt: TGTGCCAGCAGTCGGGGAAGGTCGCTCACTGATACGCAGTATTTT
CDR3aa: CASSRGRSLTDTQYF

v_gene: TRBV7-8
abundance: few
d_gene: TRBD1
len: 15
j_gene: TRBJ1-4
CDR3nt: TGTGCCAGCAGCCAAGGACAGGGTGGTAGTGAAAAACTGTTTTTT
CDR3aa: CASSQGQGGSEKLFF

v_gene: TRBV7-2
abundance: -
d_gene: TRBD2
len: 16
j_gene: TRBJ2-1
CDR3nt: TGTGCCAGCAGCCACATACTAGCGGGAAGAGACAATGAGCAGTTCTTC
CDR3aa: CASSHILAGRDNEQFF

v_gene: TRBV7-9
abundance: -
d_gene: -
len: 15
j_gene: TRBJ1-1
CDR3nt: TGTGCCAGCATTGTAGAGGGAGCTGATAACACTGAAGCTTTCTTT
CDR3aa: CASIVEGADNTEAFF

v_gene: TRBV11-3
abundance: -
d_gene: -
len: 12
j_gene: TRBJ2-1
CDR3nt: TGTGCCAGCAGCGCCAGGTGGGATGAGCAGTTCTTC
CDR3aa: CASSARWDEQFF